This T cell receptor (beta chain) derives from a study of cytomegalovirus exposure and HLA in healthy donors. PCR was performed using 60 Vbeta and 13 Jbeta primers. Authors' analysis steps: In a later analysis, around 87 million unique TCR beta chains included roughly 11 million shared by two or more donors. Method: immunoSEQ multiplex PCR; TCRdb's copy keeps in-frame clones and lacks some. From that table come the V and J calls and clone size; the DNA was used to work out D and trimming. The sample contains approximately 280,000 clones, about 90% of which appear only once. To note about this clone: No antigen is known for it.

The germline V gene has CDR1 SGHDT and CDR2 YYEEEE. Trimming shortened V by 5 bases and J by 6 bases, and 10 bases separated the two germline ends. The CDR3 covers 12 residues. Study outcomes and limitations: Further analysis was carried out later, and it showed several of the most significant clusters appearing linked to common viral pathogens. Excluded were some V segments that proved indistinguishable, including TRBV6-2 and TRBV6-3. The HLA-A and HLA-B alleles of most subjects were reportedly predicted accurately from TCR beta sequences.

Sequenced sample: PBMCs. This sequence originates from a woman aged 18-35 years in good health and CMV-seronegative. The chain uses TRBV5-6 and TRBJ2-3; D remains ambiguous. The CDR3 loop is CASRFTGDTQYF. CDR3 nucleotide sequence: TGTGCCAGCAGATTCACCGGGGATACGCAGTATTTT.